The subject of this entry is one T cell receptor beta chain. The antigen is undetermined. The PCR was carried out with 60 Vbeta primers and 13 Jbeta primers. The assay was immunoSEQ multiplex PCR, and TCRdb's table has in-frame clones only and misses some. In the table there are approximately 140,000 clones, approximately 67% of which are singletons. The sample belongs to a study of cytomegalovirus exposure and HLA in healthy donors. General study findings and limits: Rarity held for most TCR sequences, but there were some public TCRs that occurred in many donors.

CDR3 size: 15 residues. The chain links TRBV12-2 to TRBJ2-2; the DNA was not used to check the table's D call, TRBD2. TRBV12-2 is assigned pseudogene status. Sequencing used PBMCs. This receptor was taken from a woman aged 60-75 years in good health and CMV-seronegative. The CDR3 coding sequence is TGTGCAAGTCGCCTGACTAGCGGGGGGGCCGGGGAGCTGTTTTTT. It specifies CASRLTSGGAGELFF.